These 29 T cell receptor beta chains originate from one sample sequenced in a study of cytomegalovirus exposure and HLA in healthy donors. The repertoire was sequenced with immunoSEQ multiplex PCR; TCRdb's copy has only in-frame clones and lacks some. The sample has about 160,000 clones; around nine tenths are singletons. What was sequenced was PBMCs. These receptor sequences come from a young man in good health and CMV-seropositive.

This clone has a single count. The chain joins TRBV18 to TRBJ2-5; the D is unclear. V lost 6 bases and J 1 base, leaving 18 bases between the germline ends. The CDR3 has 16 residues. Germline CDR1 and CDR2: KGHSH and LQKENI. CDR3 residues: CASSSESASVQETQYF. The CDR3 nucleotides are TGTGCCAGCTCCTCCGAGTCGGCAAGCGTCCAAGAGACCCAGTACTTC. Full variable domain (outside the CDR3, taken from reference TRBV18 and TRBJ2-5): NAGVMQNPRHLVRRRGQEARLRCSPMKGHSHVYWYRQLPEEGLKFMVYLQKENIIDESGMPKERFSAEFPKEGPSILRIQQVVRGDSAAYFCASSSESASVQETQYFGPGTRLLVL.

The chain has TRBV7-3 and TRBJ2-3; a possible D gene is TRBD1 (5 bases). The length of the CDR3 is 15 residues. Trimming stripped 5 bases from V and 1 base from J, with 13 bases between. Germline V gives CDR1 SGHTA, CDR2 FQGTGA. The DNA for the CDR3 is TGTGCCAGCAGCCCGGCCTTAGGGGGCACAGATACGCAGTATTTT. Translating it yields CASSPALGGTDTQYF.

Written as DNA, the CDR3 is TGTGCCAGCAGCCTACAGGGTACAGCTACTGAAGCTTTCTTT. Protein product: CASSLQGTATEAFF. This chain connects TRBV2 to TRBJ1-1, with D perhaps TRBD1 (6 bases). The germline V and J ends were trimmed by 6 bases and 5 bases, with 16 bases remaining between them. The CDR3 spans 14 residues. CDR1 SNHLY and CDR2 FYNNEI come from the germline V gene.

V gene TRBV9 combines with J gene TRBJ2-3; D might be TRBD2 (6 bases). V shed 3 bases and J shed 2 bases, with 13 bases lying between them. The CDR3 is 15 amino acids. Germline CDR1 and CDR2: SGDLS and YYNGEE. The CDR3 loop is CASSASGLHTDTQYF. For the CDR3, the DNA is TGTGCCAGCAGCGCATCGGGACTTCACACAGATACGCAGTATTTT.

By its share, this clone is medium-sized. V is TRBV7-9 and J is TRBJ2-1, with D maybe TRBD1 (6 bases). The CDR3 is made up of 15 amino acids. CDR1 and CDR2 (germline): SEHNR, FQNEAQ (reference sequence). V lost 0 bases and J lost 9, with 15 bases in between. The CDR3 reads CASSLAYRARSEQFF. CDR3 nucleotides: TGTGCCAGCAGCTTAGCTTACAGGGCTAGGAGTGAGCAGTTCTTC.

The rearrangement links TRBV7-9 to TRBJ1-2; 7 bases are a match to TRBD1. This CDR3 comprises 14 residues. Unmatched junction bases numbered 5, after V lost 2 bases and J lost 5 bases. CDR1 and CDR2 from the germline V gene are SEHNR and FQNEAQ (reference sequence). CDR3 coding DNA: TGTGCCAGCAGCTTAACAGGGGTGGAGTATGGCTACACCTTC. Its translation is CASSLTGVEYGYTF.

This clone has just a few counts. V gene TRBV2 combines with J gene TRBJ2-2, with a possible D match to TRBD2 (5 bases). Trimming left V 5 bases short and J 6 bases short, with 13 bases between. The CDR3 covers 14 residues. Germline lookup yields CDR1 SNHLY and CDR2 FYNNEI. CDR3 sequence: CASSQKSGPGELFF. As DNA, the CDR3 is TGTGCCAGCAGTCAAAAGAGCGGCCCCGGGGAGCTGTTTTTT.

This chain links TRBV19 with TRBJ1-5; no reliable D call. Germline V gives CDR1 LNHDA, CDR2 SQIVND (reference sequence). Trimming pared 0 bases from V and 4 bases from J, leaving 7 bases between. The CDR3 has 14 amino acids. The CDR3 DNA follows: TGTGCCAGTAGTATAGAAGCTGAGAATCAGCCCCAGCATTTT. It encodes CASSIEAENQPQHF.

The V call is TRBV16, the J call TRBJ2-7; D call uncertain. The CDR3 extends over 16 amino acids. Per germline, CDR1 KGHSY and CDR2 FQNENV. V lost 2 bases and J lost 0, with 14 bases in between. The CDR3 spells CASSQIRSGGSYEQYF. The CDR3 DNA is TGTGCCAGCAGCCAAATAAGGTCAGGTGGCTCCTACGAGCAGTACTTC.

The genes are TRBV2 and TRBJ2-1; TRBD2 might be the D (6 bases). Trimming removed 7 bases from V and 4 bases from J, with 14 bases in between. Germline V gene sequence: CDR1 SNHLY, CDR2 FYNNEI. CDR3 length: 14 residues. Here the CDR3 reads CASNRKAGYNEQFF. The DNA of the CDR3 is TGTGCCAGCAATCGGAAGGCGGGATACAATGAGCAGTTCTTC.

The chain couples TRBV5-1 to TRBJ2-1; 8 bases fit TRBD2. The germline gives CDR1 SGHRS, CDR2 YFSETQ. This CDR3 comprises 17 residues. Unmatched junction bases numbered 14, after V lost 0 bases and J lost 9 bases. CDR3: CASSLAPSGSAWGEQFF. CDR3 DNA: TGCGCCAGCAGCTTGGCTCCCAGCGGGAGTGCCTGGGGTGAGCAGTTCTTC.

This clone was found a few times. The V call is TRBV28, the J call TRBJ1-2, with TRBD1 matching 10 bases. Per germline, CDR1 MDHEN and CDR2 SYDVKM. The V and J ends lost 4 bases and 3 bases, in that order; junction bases with no gene match: 8. The CDR3 has 16 residues. The CDR3 DNA reads as TGTGCCAGCAGTTCCCTCCGGGACAGGGGTGACTATGGCTACACCTTC. Amino acids: CASSSLRDRGDYGYTF.

The sample holds a few counts of this clone. The V gene is TRBV5-5, the J gene TRBJ2-7; D is uncertain. V gave up 0 bases and J gave up 0 bases, with 4 bases separating them. This CDR3 spans 13 amino acids. Per the germline V gene, CDR1 is SGHKS and CDR2 is YYEKEE (reference sequence). The CDR3 sequence: CASSLVLSYEQYF. Written as DNA, the CDR3 is TGTGCCAGCAGCTTGGTCCTCTCCTACGAGCAGTACTTC.

This clone was seen more than once but under ten times. This chain uses TRBV2 with TRBJ2-7, with TRBD1 matching 9 bases. The CDR3 extends over 13 amino acids. J gave up 5 bases and V 7 bases, and 6 bases lay outside the gene matches. In germline, CDR1 is SNHLY, CDR2 FYNNEI. The CDR3 DNA reads TGTGCCAGCAATACGGACAGGGGCCACGAGCAGTACTTC. This codes for CASNTDRGHEQYF.

The V call is TRBV19, the J call TRBJ2-6; 7 positions agree with TRBD2. Germline CDR1 and CDR2: LNHDA and SQIVND (reference sequence). The CDR3 is 20 residues long. J gave up 3 bases and V 7 bases, and 21 bases lay outside the gene matches. The CDR3 sequence is CASTSPRGRGTVYGANVLTF. Written as DNA, the CDR3 is TGTGCCAGTACCTCCCCAAGAGGGCGGGGGACCGTTTATGGGGCCAACGTCCTGACTTTC.

The chain carries TRBV28 and TRBJ2-1; D is perhaps TRBD2 (5 bases). Germline CDR1 reads MDHEN; CDR2 reads SYDVKM. V dropped 1 base and J dropped 4 bases, with 11 bases sitting between them. This CDR3 contains 15 residues. The CDR3 sequence: CASSLLAPGYNEQFF. The CDR3 nucleotides read TGTGCCAGCAGTTTATTAGCGCCCGGTTACAATGAGCAGTTCTTC.

This chain links TRBV14 with TRBJ2-2, with 13 bases aligning to TRBD2. Germline V gives CDR1 SGHDN, CDR2 FVKESK. The J segment lost 3 bases and the V segment lost 8 bases, leaving 3 bases of the junction unmatched. The CDR3 consists of 15 residues. The CDR3 nucleotides read TGTGCCAGCCCGACTAGCGGGAGGCACACCGGGGAGCTGTTTTTT. Its protein is CASPTSGRHTGELFF.

The chain joins TRBV5-6 to TRBJ1-4; a weak D match, TRBD1 (6 bases). The CDR3 has 14 amino acids. Germline CDR1 is SGHDT and CDR2 is YYEEEE. V was trimmed by 3 bases and J by 5 bases, leaving 11 bases between them. The CDR3 spells CASSSTGSNEKLFF. CDR3 coding DNA: TGTGCCAGCAGCTCGACAGGTTCAAATGAAAAACTGTTTTTT.

This chain links TRBV18 with TRBJ2-1, with TRBD1 matching over 7 bases. The germline V gene has CDR1 KGHSH and CDR2 LQKENI. With 3 bases clipped from V and 4 bases from J, the junction kept 6 bases outside the gene matches. This CDR3 comprises 15 residues. The CDR3 DNA follows: TGTGCCAGCTCACCTACCGGACAGGATTACAATGAGCAGTTCTTC. Translating it yields CASSPTGQDYNEQFF.

V is TRBV14 and J is TRBJ2-7; TRBD1 agrees at 11 bases. Germline V gene lookup returns CDR1 SGHDN and CDR2 FVKESK. The trim removed 0 bases at V and 2 bases at J, leaving 3 bases unmatched. The CDR3 covers 16 residues. The CDR3 region has the DNA TGTGCCAGCAGCCAAGACCTGGACAGGGGGCCCTACGAGCAGTACTTC. Translation gives CASSQDLDRGPYEQYF.

About this clone itself: The same CDR3 arises from other DNA sequences in this sample as well. The genes are TRBV28 and TRBJ1-5; D is uncertain. The CDR3 spans 14 residues. Between the trimmed V and J ends, which lost 4 bases and 0 bases, there was a span of 7 bases. From germline, CDR1 is MDHEN and CDR2 SYDVKM. The CDR3 DNA reads as TGTGCCAGCAGTTCCGGGGATAGCAATCAGCCCCAGCATTTT. Translation: CASSSGDSNQPQHF.

The chain has TRBV7-9 and TRBJ2-3; perhaps TRBD2 as D (6 bases). The CDR3 is 10 amino acids. Germline CDR1 is SEHNR and CDR2 is FQNEAQ (reference sequence). The V end was cut by 5 bases, the J end by 15 bases, with 12 bases between. CDR3 nucleotide sequence: TGTGCCAGCAGCCGACCGGGAGTTTATTTT. Translation gives CASSRPGVYF.

The chain carries TRBV7-3 and TRBJ2-1; 8 bases are shared with TRBD1. The CDR3 is 17 residues long. Germline CDR1 is SGHTA and CDR2 is FQGTGA. V was clipped by 5 bases and J by 2 bases; unmatched bases: 11. CDR3 loop: CASSLQGQALTYNEQFF. CDR3 in DNA: TGTGCCAGCAGCCTGCAGGGACAGGCCTTGACCTACAATGAGCAGTTCTTC.

Here the CDR3 reads CASSLVGLSYNEQFF. CDR3 DNA sequence: TGTGCCAGCAGCTTAGTGGGACTCTCCTACAATGAGCAGTTCTTC. The V and J genes are TRBV11-3 and TRBJ2-1; TRBD2 might be the D (6 bases). V lost 1 base, J lost 0 bases, and 7 bases lay in between. The germline gives CDR1 SGHNT, CDR2 YENEEA. The CDR3 length is 15 residues.

The V call is TRBV6-6, the J call TRBJ2-3; TRBD2 is a possible D gene (6 bases). CDR1 and CDR2 from the germline V gene are MNHNY and SVGAGI (reference sequence). The CDR3 runs to 15 residues. V dropped 2 bases and J dropped 2 bases, with 11 bases sitting between them. This CDR3 is CASSYPGSSTDTQYF. CDR3 nucleotide sequence: TGTGCCAGCAGTTACCCCGGGAGTTCCACAGATACGCAGTATTTT.

The chain joins TRBV7-9 to TRBJ2-7, with 8 bases fitting TRBD1. The CDR3 loop spans 15 amino acids. The V gene end was trimmed by 5 bases and the J gene end by 3 bases; junction bases not matched to a gene: 9. Looked up from germline, CDR1 is SEHNR and CDR2 is FQNEAQ (reference sequence). For the CDR3, the DNA is TGTGCCAGCAGCCTAGGGGGGACAGGAATCTACGAGCAGTACTTC. The encoded protein is CASSLGGTGIYEQYF.

V and J are TRBV19 and TRBJ2-7; 11 bases fit TRBD2. The germline CDR1 and CDR2 sequences are LNHDA and SQIVND (reference sequence). CDR3 length: 15 amino acids. J was trimmed by 7 bases and V by 4 bases; bases with no gene match: 9. In DNA form, the CDR3 reads TGTGCCAGTAGTAAGGGACTAGCGGCTTCTAAGGAGCAGTACTTC. This codes for CASSKGLAASKEQYF. The whole variable domain, filled in from reference TRBV19 and TRBJ2-7, reads DGGITQSPKYLFRKEGQNVTLSCEQNLNHDAMYWYRQDPGQGLRLIYYSQIVNDFQKGDIAEGYSVSREKKESFPLTVTSAQKNPTAFYLCASSKGLAASKEQYFGPGTRLTVT.

The genes are TRBV2 and TRBJ1-1, with D maybe TRBD1 (5 bases). Germline assignment: CDR1 SNHLY and CDR2 FYNNEI. V lost 6 bases to trimming and J lost 4 bases, with 12 bases between them. The CDR3 runs 13 residues. CDR3 loop: CASSPTGLTEAFF. As DNA, the CDR3 is TGTGCCAGCAGCCCGACGGGACTCACTGAAGCTTTCTTT.

The chain is built from TRBV18 and TRBJ1-3, with D unclear. V was pared by 6 bases and J by 0 bases, with 15 bases between. CDR3 length: 16 residues. CDR1 and CDR2 (germline): KGHSH, LQKENI. CDR3 coding DNA: TGTGCCAGCTCCCGCCAGGCACCAAGCTCTGGAAACACCATATATTTT. This codes for CASSRQAPSSGNTIYF.